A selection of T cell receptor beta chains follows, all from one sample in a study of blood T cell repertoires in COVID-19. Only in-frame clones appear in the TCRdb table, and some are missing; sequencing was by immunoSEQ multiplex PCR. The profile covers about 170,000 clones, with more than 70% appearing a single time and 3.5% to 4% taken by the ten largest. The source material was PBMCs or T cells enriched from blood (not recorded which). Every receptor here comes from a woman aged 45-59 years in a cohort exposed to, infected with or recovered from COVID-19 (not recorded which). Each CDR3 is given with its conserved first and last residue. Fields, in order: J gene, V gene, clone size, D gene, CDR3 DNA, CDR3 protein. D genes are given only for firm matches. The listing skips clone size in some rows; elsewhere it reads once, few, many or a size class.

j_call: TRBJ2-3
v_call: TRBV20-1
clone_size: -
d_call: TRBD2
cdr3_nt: TGCAGTGAGGGGACTATAGATACGCAGTATTTT
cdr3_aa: CSEGTIDTQYF

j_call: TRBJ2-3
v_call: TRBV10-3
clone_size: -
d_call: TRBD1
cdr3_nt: TGTGCCATCAACTCACCGGGACAGGGGACTGGAGATACGCAGTATTTT
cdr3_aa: CAINSPGQGTGDTQYF

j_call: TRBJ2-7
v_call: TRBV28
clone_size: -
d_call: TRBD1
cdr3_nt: TGTGCCAGCAGTCATAGAAGACAGGGGTACGAGCAGTACTTC
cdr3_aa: CASSHRRQGYEQYF

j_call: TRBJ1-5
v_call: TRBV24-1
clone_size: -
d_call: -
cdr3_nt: TGTGCCACCAGTGATTCTAGGAGTCCCAATCAGCCCCAGCATTTT
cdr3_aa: CATSDSRSPNQPQHF

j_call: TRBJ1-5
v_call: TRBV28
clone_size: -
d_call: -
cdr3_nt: TGTGCCAGCAGTTCCACAGGGTATGTTCAGCCCCAGCATTTT
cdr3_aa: CASSSTGYVQPQHF

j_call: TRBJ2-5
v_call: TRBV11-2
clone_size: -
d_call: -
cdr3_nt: TGTGCCAGCAGCGAAGTGACAGGAAGCTACCAAGAGACCCAGTACTTC
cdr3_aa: CASSEVTGSYQETQYF

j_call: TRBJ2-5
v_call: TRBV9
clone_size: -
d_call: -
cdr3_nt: TGTGCCAGCAGCGCCGGACAACCGAGGATGGAGACCCAGTACTTC
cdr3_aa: CASSAGQPRMETQYF

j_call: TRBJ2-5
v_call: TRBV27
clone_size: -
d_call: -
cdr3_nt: TGTGCCAGCAGTTTATCCTCCCAAGAGACCCAGTACTTC
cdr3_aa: CASSLSSQETQYF

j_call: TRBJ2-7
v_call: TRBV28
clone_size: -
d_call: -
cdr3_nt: TGTGCCAGCAGTACAGGGTCCTACGAGCAGTACTTC
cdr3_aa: CASSTGSYEQYF

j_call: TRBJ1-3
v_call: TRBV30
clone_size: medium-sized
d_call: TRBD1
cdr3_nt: TGTGCCTCGGGACAGGGGTGGGGAAACACCATATATTTT
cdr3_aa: CASGQGWGNTIYF

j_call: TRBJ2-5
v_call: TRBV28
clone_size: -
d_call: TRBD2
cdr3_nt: TGTGCCAGCAGTTTATGGACTAGCGGGGGCAGTGAGACCCAGTACTTC
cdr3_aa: CASSLWTSGGSETQYF

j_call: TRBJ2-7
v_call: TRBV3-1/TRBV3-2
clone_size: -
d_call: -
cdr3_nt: TGTGCCAGCAGCCAGTTCACGGCCACAGGGTTGCGTCGGGAGCAGTACTTC
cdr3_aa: CASSQFTATGLRREQYF

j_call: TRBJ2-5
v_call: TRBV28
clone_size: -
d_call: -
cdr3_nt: TGTGCCAGCAGTTTGGATTCAGGAGAGACCCAGTACTTC
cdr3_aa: CASSLDSGETQYF

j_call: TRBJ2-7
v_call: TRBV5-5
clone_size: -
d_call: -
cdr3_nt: TGTGCCAGCACCTATATCGACAGCGCGTACGAGCAGTACTTC
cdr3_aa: CASTYIDSAYEQYF

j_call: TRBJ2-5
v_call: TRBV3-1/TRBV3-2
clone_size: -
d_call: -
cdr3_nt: TGTGCCAGCAGCACGCTAGCCCAAGAGACCCAGTACTTC
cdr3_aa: CASSTLAQETQYF

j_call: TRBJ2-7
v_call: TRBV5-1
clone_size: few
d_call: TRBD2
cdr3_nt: TGCGCCAGCAGCTTAGGGACTAGCGTCTTTTACGAGCAGTACTTC
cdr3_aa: CASSLGTSVFYEQYF

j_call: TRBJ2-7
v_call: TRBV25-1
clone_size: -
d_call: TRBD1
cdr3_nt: TGTGCCAGCAGATACGGGACAGGACCCTACGAGCAGTACTTC
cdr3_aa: CASRYGTGPYEQYF

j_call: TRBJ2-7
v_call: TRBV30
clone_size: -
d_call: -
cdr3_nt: TGTGCCTGGAGTCTCACTAACCTCTACGAGCAGTACTTC
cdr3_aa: CAWSLTNLYEQYF

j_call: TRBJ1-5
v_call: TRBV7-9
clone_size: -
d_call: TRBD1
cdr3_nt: TGTGCCAGCAGCTTAGGACAGGGGTCGATTAGCAATCAGCCCCAGCATTTT
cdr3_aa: CASSLGQGSISNQPQHF

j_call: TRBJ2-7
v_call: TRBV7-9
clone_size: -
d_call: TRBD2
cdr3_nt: TGTGCCAGCAGTCTAGCGGGAGGATCCGAGCAGTACTTC
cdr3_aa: CASSLAGGSEQYF

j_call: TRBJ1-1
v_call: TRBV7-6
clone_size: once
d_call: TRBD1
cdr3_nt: TGTGCCAGCAGCAGGACAGGGCCGAACACTGAAGCTTTCTTT
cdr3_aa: CASSRTGPNTEAFF

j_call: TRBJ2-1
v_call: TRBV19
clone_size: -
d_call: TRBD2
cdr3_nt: TGTGCCAGTAGTTATCCGGGACTAGCGGGGTGGTATGAGCAGTTCTTC
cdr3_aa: CASSYPGLAGWYEQFF

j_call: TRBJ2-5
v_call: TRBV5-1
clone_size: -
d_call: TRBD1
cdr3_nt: TGCGCCAGCAGGCAGACAGGGGACGAGACCCAGTACTTC
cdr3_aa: CASRQTGDETQYF

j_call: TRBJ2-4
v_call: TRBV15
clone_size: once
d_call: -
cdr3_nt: TGTGCCACCAGCAGAGATGGGTTGACAGGCAAGGGGGACATTCAGTACTTC
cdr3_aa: CATSRDGLTGKGDIQYF

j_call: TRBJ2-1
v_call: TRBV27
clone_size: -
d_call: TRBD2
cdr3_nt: TGTGCCAGCAGTTTTCCCCGATGGGGTAGCGGGGGGGGGAATGAGCAGTTCTTC
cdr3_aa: CASSFPRWGSGGGNEQFF

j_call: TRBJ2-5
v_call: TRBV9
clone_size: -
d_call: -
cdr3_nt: TGTGCCAGCAGCGCGAGGTATGGCTCGGAGACCCAGTACTTC
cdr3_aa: CASSARYGSETQYF

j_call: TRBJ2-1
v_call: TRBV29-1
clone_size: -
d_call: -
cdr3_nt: TGCAGCGTTGAGGCCCTCCCCAATCAGGTGGACAGCTTTAGCTCCTACAATGAGCAGTTCTTC
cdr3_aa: CSVEALPNQVDSFSSYNEQFF

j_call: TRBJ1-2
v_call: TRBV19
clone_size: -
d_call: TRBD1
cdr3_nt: TGTGCCAGTAGTATGGCAGTTCAGGGACAGGGGCACTATGGCTACACCTTC
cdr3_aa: CASSMAVQGQGHYGYTF

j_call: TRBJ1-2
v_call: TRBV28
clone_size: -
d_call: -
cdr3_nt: TGTGCCAGCATGCCGGGACCGGAGGGTAATGGCTACACCTTC
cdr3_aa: CASMPGPEGNGYTF

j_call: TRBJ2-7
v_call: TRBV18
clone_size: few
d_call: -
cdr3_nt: TGTGCCAGCTCACGGACTGAGGGATACGAGCAGTACTTC
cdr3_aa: CASSRTEGYEQYF

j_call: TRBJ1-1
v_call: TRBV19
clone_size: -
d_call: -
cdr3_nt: TGTGCCGTCAGGGCACCTTCAGGGTTCATCCCTGAAGCTTTCTTT
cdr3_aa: CAVRAPSGFIPEAFF

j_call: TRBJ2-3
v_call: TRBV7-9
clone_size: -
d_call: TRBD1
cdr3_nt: TGTGCCAGCAGCTTACCCCGACAGGGGCAAGTTGGCACAGATACGCAGTATTTT
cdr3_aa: CASSLPRQGQVGTDTQYF

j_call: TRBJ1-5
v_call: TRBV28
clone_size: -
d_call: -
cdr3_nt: TGTGCCAGCAGTTTAGGGCAGGGGCGTCAGCCCCAGCATTTT
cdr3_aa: CASSLGQGRQPQHF

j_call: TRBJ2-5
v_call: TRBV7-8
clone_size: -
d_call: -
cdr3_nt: TGTGCCAGCAGCTTCGACAGAGCCCAAGAGACCCAGTACTTC
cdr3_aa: CASSFDRAQETQYF

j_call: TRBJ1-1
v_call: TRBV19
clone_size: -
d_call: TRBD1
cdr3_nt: TGTGCCAGTAGTTCGGGACAGCCCCCCGCTTTCTTT
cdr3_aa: CASSSGQPPAFF

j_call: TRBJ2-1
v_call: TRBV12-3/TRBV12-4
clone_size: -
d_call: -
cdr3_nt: TGTGCCAGCAGCTACACCGGGAGCAATGAGCAGTTCTTC
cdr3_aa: CASSYTGSNEQFF

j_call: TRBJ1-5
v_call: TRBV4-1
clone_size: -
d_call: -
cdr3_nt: TGCGCCAGCAGCCAAGATCTCGGGAGGGGCAATCAGCCCCAGCATTTT
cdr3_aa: CASSQDLGRGNQPQHF